This entry features one T cell receptor beta chain sequence. What it binds is unknown. The CDR3 is 15 residues long. This record comes from a study of cytomegalovirus exposure and HLA in healthy donors. Study results and caveats: Being indistinguishable, some V segments were excluded, TRBV6-2 and TRBV6-3 among them. Most TCR beta V segments were productive about 87% or about 30% of the time in an earlier analysis.

The PCR employed 60 Vbeta primers together with 13 Jbeta primers. The assay was immunoSEQ multiplex PCR, and TCRdb's table has in-frame clones only and misses some. The sample holds approximately 70,000 clones; 70% to 75% are singletons and the top ten take over 20%. What was sequenced was PBMCs. This receptor was identified in a woman in her 30s in good health and CMV-seropositive. The chain uses TRBV21-1 and TRBJ2-7; the table's D call, TRBD1, was not checked against the DNA. TRBV21-1 is classified as a pseudogene. The CDR3 DNA sequence: TGTGCCAGCAGCCACGAGCAGGGGGTCCTCTACGAGCAGTACTTC. It codes for CASSHEQGVLYEQYF.